These 23 T cell receptor beta chains were sequenced from one sample in a study of identical twins. MiXCR, run by TCRdb on the 5' RACE reads, gives a single entry per CDR3 protein. Of 1.5 million to 2 million distinct CDR3 sequences in the sample, roughly 35% were seen once. The specimen sequenced was cord blood. The receptors were sampled from a newborn girl in good health.

V and J are TRBV6-5 and TRBJ1-1; D uncertain. With 6 bases removed from V and 11 bases from J, the gap between germline ends came to 22 bases. CDR3 size: 14 residues. In germline, CDR1 is MNHEY, CDR2 SVGAGI. The CDR3 sequence: CASRSPRAPAAAFF. In DNA, the CDR3 is TGTGCCAGCAGATCCCCTAGGGCTCCGGCGGCTGCTTTCTTT.

This clonotype was found a few times. This sequence joins TRBV7-2 and TRBJ2-3, with D uncertain. CDR1 is SGHTA and CDR2 is FQGNSA in the germline V gene. V lost 4 bases and J 2 bases, leaving 10 bases between the germline ends. This CDR3 region has 14 residues. The CDR3 nucleotides read TGTGCCAGCAGCTCCCATCGGAACACAGATACGCAGTATTTT. Its translation: CASSSHRNTDTQYF. Looking up the rest from reference TRBV7-2 and TRBJ2-3 gives the full variable domain: GAGVSQSPSNKVTEKGKDVELRCDPISGHTALYWYRQSLGQGLEFLIYFQGNSAPDKSGLPSDRFSAERTGGSVSTLTIQRTQQEDSAVYLCASSSHRNTDTQYFGPGTRLTVL.

This chain connects TRBV2 to TRBJ1-2; possible D gene TRBD1, 6 bases. Germline-derived CDR1 and CDR2 are SNHLY and FYNNEI. The V end was cut by 0 bases, the J end by 5 bases, with 10 bases between. The CDR3 runs 14 residues. As DNA, the CDR3 is TGTGCCAGCAGTGAAGCAACAGGGACATATGGCTACACCTTC. This sequence encodes CASSEATGTYGYTF.

This chain joins TRBV4-1 and TRBJ2-7, with D possibly called TRBD1 or TRBD2 (6 bases each). This CDR3 has 15 residues. With 2 bases removed from V and 2 bases from J, the gap between germline ends came to 13 bases. The germline gives CDR1 MGHRA, CDR2 YSYEKL. CDR3 in DNA: TGCGCCAGCAGCCAACTGGGGGGCACAACCTACGAGCAGTACTTC. This sequence encodes CASSQLGGTTYEQYF.

The chain uses TRBV6-2 or TRBV6-3 and TRBJ2-1; unclear D gene. Germline V gene data show CDR1 as MNHEY and CDR2 as SVGEGT. Trimming stripped 6 bases from V and 4 bases from J, with 19 bases between. The CDR3 sequence is 16 residues long. The CDR3 DNA is TGTGCCAGCAGCAGCACCTTCCTAAGTCAGTACAATGAGCAGTTCTTC. It codes for CASSSTFLSQYNEQFF.

Many counts were recorded for this clonotype. The junction does not match germline at one end; this may be a read error. The chain combines TRBV18 with TRBJ2-5; D ambiguous. Germline CDR1 is KGHSH and CDR2 is LQKENI. The CDR3 is 13 residues long. CDR3 amino acids: CASSPALQETQYF. CDR3 bases: TGCGCCAGCAGCCCGGCCCTCCAAGAGACCCAGTACTTC.

In its sample, this clonotype was seen a few times. The rearrangement joins TRBV7-2 to TRBJ2-7, with 8 bases aligning to TRBD2. The trim removed 3 bases at V and 12 bases at J, leaving 16 bases unmatched. Germline V lookup: CDR1 SGHTA, CDR2 FQGNSA. There are 15 residues in the CDR3. The CDR3 sequence is CASSFGWTGTSDTYF. The CDR3 DNA follows: TGTGCCAGCAGCTTCGGCTGGACGGGGACTAGTGATACGTACTTC. Filled out from reference TRBV7-2 and TRBJ2-7, the complete variable domain reads GAGVSQSPSNKVTEKGKDVELRCDPISGHTALYWYRQSLGQGLEFLIYFQGNSAPDKSGLPSDRFSAERTGGSVSTLTIQRTQQEDSAVYLCASSFGWTGTSDTYFGPGTRLTVT.

This chain links TRBV5-1 with TRBJ2-7; TRBD1 matches at 9 bases. Germline V gene data show CDR1 as SGHRS and CDR2 as YFSETQ. This CDR3 has 15 residues. V was pared by 2 bases and J by 2 bases, with 5 bases of the junction left unmatched. The CDR3 DNA is TGCGCCAGCAGCTTTAATCGACAGGGGGCCTACGAGCAGTACTTC. This encodes CASSFNRQGAYEQYF.

The chain recombines TRBV7-9 with TRBJ2-1, with a tentative D call TRBD1 (6 bases). This CDR3 has 15 amino acids. CDR1 and CDR2 from the germline V gene are SEHNR and FQNEAQ (reference sequence). V was clipped by 8 bases and J by 4 bases, with 18 bases between them. The chain's CDR3 is CASAKWGQVYNEQFF. The CDR3 coding sequence is TGTGCCAGCGCCAAATGGGGGCAAGTTTACAATGAGCAGTTCTTC.

This clonotype was seen a few times. The rearrangement uses TRBV2 and TRBJ1-4; 8 nucleotides agree with TRBD1. Germline CDR1 SNHLY, CDR2 FYNNEI. CDR3 length: 11 amino acids. Trimming removed 7 bases from V and 12 bases from J; junction bases left unmatched: 4. This CDR3 is CASNTQGELFF. In nucleotides, the CDR3 is TGTGCCAGCAACACACAGGGGGAACTGTTTTTT. The full variable domain, with the rest looked up from reference TRBV2 and TRBJ1-4, is EPEVTQTPSHQVTQMGQEVILRCVPISNHLYFYWYRQILGQKVEFLVSFYNNEISEKSEIFDDQFSVERPDGSNFTLKIRSTKLEDSAMYFCASNTQGELFFGSGTQLSVL.

This clonotype has a count of ten or more. The chain links TRBV6-5 to TRBJ1-2; 9 bases agree with TRBD1. This CDR3 region has 14 residues. The ends lost 1 base at V and 6 bases at J; junction bases unmatched: 3. Looked up from germline, CDR1 is MNHEY and CDR2 is SVGAGI. Here the CDR3 reads CASSYFGTGNGYTF. Here the CDR3 DNA reads TGTGCCAGCAGTTACTTTGGGACAGGGAATGGCTACACCTTC.

The chain employs TRBV4-2 and TRBJ1-4; D might be TRBD1 (6 bases). V lost 2 bases to trimming and J lost 3 bases, with 10 bases between them. This CDR3 contains 15 residues. Looked up from germline, CDR1 is LGHNA and CDR2 is YNFKEQ. CDR3 residues: CASSQPDSSNEKLFF. DNA for the CDR3: TGTGCCAGCAGCCAACCGGACAGCTCTAATGAAAAACTGTTTTTT.

The CDR3 coding sequence is TGTGCCAGCAGCCAGGGGAGACAGGACTGTGGCTACACCTTC. Its translation is CASSQGRQDCGYTF. This rearrangement joins TRBV4-2 to TRBJ1-2, with D perhaps matching TRBD1 (6 bases). The CDR3 length is 14 residues. Germline V gene lookup returns CDR1 LGHNA and CDR2 YNFKEQ. V lost 3 bases to trimming and J lost 7 bases, with 15 bases between them.

The table lists this clonotype with a few counts. The chain joins TRBV3-1 to TRBJ2-7, with D perhaps TRBD1 (6 bases). This CDR3 spans 14 amino acids. V lost 1 base to trimming and J lost 3 bases, with 10 bases between them. Per the germline V gene, CDR1 is LGHDT and CDR2 is YNNKEL (reference sequence). CDR3 sequence: CASSQGDRFYEQYF. The CDR3 DNA reads TGTGCCAGCAGCCAAGGCGACAGGTTCTACGAGCAGTACTTC.

Worth noting for this clonotype: The CDR3 end shows no conserved phenylalanine or tryptophan, and so a read error is likely. This chain uses TRBV7-9 with TRBJ2-1; either TRBD1 or TRBD2 may supply D (5 bases each). The V gene's germline CDR1 is SEHNR and CDR2 FQNEAQ (reference sequence). CDR3 size: 15 residues. Trimming cost V 5 bases and J 6 bases, with 17 bases left between them. The CDR3 region has the DNA TGTGCCAGCAGCACCGGACAAGGTGGGAGCAATGAGCAGTTCCTC. Protein product: CASSTGQGGSNEQFL.

This clonotype came up once. This could be a read error, since a much larger clone is one nucleotide away. No conserved phenylalanine or tryptophan is present at the end of the CDR3, so a read error is the likely explanation. This chain joins TRBV7-2 and TRBJ2-1, with D possibly called TRBD1 or TRBD2 (5 bases each). This CDR3 comprises 10 residues. V was shortened by 8 bases and J by 6 bases, with 5 bases between the two germline ends. CDR1 SGHTA and CDR2 FQGNSA come from the germline V gene. DNA for the CDR3: TGTGCCAGCGGGGGCAATGAGCAGTTCTTA. It encodes CASGGNEQFL.

The chain's CDR3 is CASSFLFGSDNYGYTF. The CDR3 DNA follows: TGCGCCAGCAGCTTTCTCTTCGGGTCCGATAACTATGGCTACACCTTC. The V and J genes are TRBV5-1 and TRBJ1-2; D gene uncertain. V was trimmed by 2 bases and J by 1 base, leaving 15 bases between them. The germline V gene encodes CDR1 SGHRS and CDR2 YFSETQ. This CDR3 comprises 16 residues.

The rearrangement joins TRBV9 to TRBJ1-6; D not certain. The germline V and J ends were trimmed by 3 bases and 14 bases, with 18 bases remaining between them. Per germline, CDR1 SGDLS and CDR2 YYNGEE. The CDR3 sequence is 14 residues long. The DNA for the CDR3 is TGTGCCAGCAGCGAGGGATTAACGGAGGGTTCCCTCCACTTT. Protein product: CASSEGLTEGSLHF. The full variable domain, in which reference TRBV9 and TRBJ1-6 provide the parts outside the CDR3, is DSGVTQTPKHLITATGQRVTLRCSPRSGDLSVYWYQQSLDQGLQFLIQYYNGEERAKGNILERFSAQQFPDLHSELNLSSLELGDSALYFCASSEGLTEGSLHFGNGTRLTVT.

The chain employs TRBV11-1 and TRBJ2-1; TRBD2 matches 9 bases. The CDR3 contains 15 residues. V dropped 5 bases and J dropped 3; count of bases not matched to a gene: 5. Germline-derived CDR1 and CDR2 are SGHAT and FQDESV (reference sequence). CDR3 in DNA: TGTGCCAGCAGCGCCTCGACTAGCGGCTACAATGAGCAGTTCTTC. It yields the protein CASSASTSGYNEQFF.

The chain uses TRBV27 and TRBJ1-2; 7 bases map to TRBD1. V shed 8 bases, J shed 5 bases, and the junction held 11 bases outside the gene matches. Germline V gene lookup returns CDR1 MNHEY and CDR2 SMNVEV (reference sequence). The CDR3 consists of 14 residues. CDR3 amino acids: CASASHGTEYGYTF. CDR3 bases: TGTGCCAGCGCTTCGCATGGGACAGAGTATGGCTACACCTTC.

This chain uses TRBV7-2 with TRBJ2-5; 8 bases fit TRBD2. The CDR3 runs 16 residues. Germline CDR1 SGHTA, CDR2 FQGNSA. V shed 5 bases, J shed 4 bases, and the junction held 12 bases outside the gene matches. CDR3 protein: CASSPRLAGGAETQYF. The CDR3 nucleotides read TGTGCCAGCAGCCCCCGCCTGGCGGGAGGAGCAGAGACCCAGTACTTC.

The J gene is TRBJ2-5, the V gene TRBV20-1, with 10 bases that match TRBD2. The junction had 9 bases not matched to a gene; V was cut back by 3 bases and J by 5 bases. The V gene's germline CDR1 is DFQATT and CDR2 SNEGSKA (reference sequence). The CDR3 has 15 residues. The CDR3 loop reads CSARNPSGSSETQYF. The CDR3 coding sequence is TGCAGTGCTAGGAACCCTAGCGGGAGTTCGGAGACCCAGTACTTC.

This chain joins TRBV18 and TRBJ2-5; the D is unclear. Judging by the DNA end, TRBJ2-1 fits better; the J call may be wrong. In germline, CDR1 is KGHSH, CDR2 LQKENI. CDR3 size: 14 residues. The CDR3 here is CASSPRSDQETQFF. As DNA, the CDR3 is TGTGCCAGCTCACCACGGTCGGACCAAGAGACCCAGTTCTTC.